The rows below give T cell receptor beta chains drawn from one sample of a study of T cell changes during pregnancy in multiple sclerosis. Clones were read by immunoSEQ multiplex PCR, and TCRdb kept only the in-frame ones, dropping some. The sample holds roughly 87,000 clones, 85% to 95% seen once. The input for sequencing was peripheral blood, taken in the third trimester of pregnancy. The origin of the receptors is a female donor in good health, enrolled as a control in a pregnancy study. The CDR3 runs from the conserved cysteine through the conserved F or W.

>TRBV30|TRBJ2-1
CAWRRALLQHEQFF
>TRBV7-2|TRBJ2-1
CASSLAFSRRYNEQFF
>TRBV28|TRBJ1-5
CASSRAGQPQHF
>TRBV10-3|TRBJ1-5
CAISEGTGDPFSNQPQHF
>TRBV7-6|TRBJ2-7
CASSKRGGYEQYF
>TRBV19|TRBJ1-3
CTAEDIVGFSGNTIYF
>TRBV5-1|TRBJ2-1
CASSGAGTSGRMEQFF
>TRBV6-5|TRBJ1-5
CASSEVNQPQHF
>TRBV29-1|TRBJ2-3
CSILGTGEASGDTDTQYF
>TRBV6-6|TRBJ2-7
CASSYYYSGRAYEQYF
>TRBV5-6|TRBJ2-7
CASSLSLDEQYF
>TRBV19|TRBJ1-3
CASSIMPGLRNTIYF
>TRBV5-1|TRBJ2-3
CASSFYGASGTDTQYF
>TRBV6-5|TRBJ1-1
CASSWTDRGTEAFF
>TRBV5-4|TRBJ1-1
CASSLVGGNTEAFF
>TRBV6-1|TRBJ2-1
CASSPTVDEQFF
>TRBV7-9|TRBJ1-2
CASSPKTARIYGYTF
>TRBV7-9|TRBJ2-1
CASRLTSGGGHEQFF
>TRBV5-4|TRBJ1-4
CASSPTGTGSEKLFF
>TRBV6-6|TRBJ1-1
CASSFTRGSTEAFF
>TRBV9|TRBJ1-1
CASSVGGVATEAFF
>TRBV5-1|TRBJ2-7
CASSSAGISDEQYF
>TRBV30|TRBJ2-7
CASPKAGDEQYF
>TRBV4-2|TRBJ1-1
CASSQDVSGGAVTEAFF
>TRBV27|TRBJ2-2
CASSALGQGATGELFF